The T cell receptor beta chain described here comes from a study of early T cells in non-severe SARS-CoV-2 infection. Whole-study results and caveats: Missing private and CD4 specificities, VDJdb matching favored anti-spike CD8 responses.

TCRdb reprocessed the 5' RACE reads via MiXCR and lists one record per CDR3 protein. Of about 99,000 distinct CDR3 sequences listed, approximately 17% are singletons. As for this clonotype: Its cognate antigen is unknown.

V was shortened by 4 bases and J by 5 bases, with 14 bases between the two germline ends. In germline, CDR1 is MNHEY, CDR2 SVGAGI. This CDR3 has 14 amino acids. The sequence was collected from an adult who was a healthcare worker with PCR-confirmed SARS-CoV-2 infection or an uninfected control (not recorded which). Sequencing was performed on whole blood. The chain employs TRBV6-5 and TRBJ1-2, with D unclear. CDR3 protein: CASSSRPSVYGYTF. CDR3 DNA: TGTGCCAGCAGTTCTCGTCCCTCGGTTTATGGCTACACCTTC.